The 21 T cell receptor beta chains below come from one sample, sequenced in a study of blood T cell repertoires in COVID-19. Assay: immunoSEQ multiplex PCR; the TCRdb copy retains only in-frame clones and omits some. The sample carries some 87,000 clones, roughly 86% recorded once. The sequencing input was peripheral blood. The receptors here all came from a human donor in a cohort sampled during active COVID-19.

The gene calls are TRBV10-3 and TRBJ1-1; the match to TRBD1 covers 11 bases. V lost 8 bases and J lost 10; bases outside the gene matches: 3. The CDR3 runs 11 residues. The germline V gene has CDR1 ENHRY and CDR2 SYGVKD. CDR3 amino acids: CAIEGTGGAFF. In DNA, the CDR3 is TGTGCCATCGAGGGGACAGGGGGAGCTTTCTTT.

The rearrangement links TRBV4-1 to TRBJ2-1; TRBD1 agrees at 9 bases. The CDR3 has 15 residues. The V gene's germline CDR1 is MGHRA and CDR2 YSYEKL. The ends lost 1 base at V and 7 bases at J; junction bases unmatched: 5. The CDR3 nucleotides are TGCGCCAGCAGCCAAGTCAGGGGGACAGGGAATGAGCAGTTCTTC. This codes for CASSQVRGTGNEQFF.

The chain carries TRBV7-2 and TRBJ2-1; possible D gene TRBD1, 6 bases. The germline V gene has CDR1 SGHTA and CDR2 FQGNSA. The ends were cut back, 0 bases at V and 4 bases at J, with 10 bases in the middle. The CDR3 has 15 amino acids. CDR3 protein: CASSLARGWYNEQFF. DNA of the CDR3: TGTGCCAGCAGCTTAGCAAGGGGGTGGTACAATGAGCAGTTCTTC.

The chain joins TRBV7-6 to TRBJ1-4, with D uncertain. This CDR3 spans 15 amino acids. V shed 5 bases and J shed 3 bases, with 13 bases lying between them. The germline V gene has CDR1 SGHVS and CDR2 FNYEAQ. CDR3 region: CASSPVRRANEKLFF. The CDR3 bases are TGTGCCAGCAGCCCCGTTAGGAGGGCTAATGAAAAACTGTTTTTT.

The J gene is TRBJ2-2, the V gene TRBV30; D may be TRBD1 (5 bases). There are 15 residues in the CDR3. Germline loops: CDR1 GTSNPN, CDR2 SVGIG (reference sequence). Trimming pared 8 bases from V and 3 bases from J, leaving 19 bases between. The CDR3 sequence is CASPRVRPDTGELFF. The CDR3 coding sequence is TGTGCCAGCCCCAGGGTTCGCCCTGACACCGGGGAGCTGTTTTTT.

The genes are TRBV28 and TRBJ1-1; a weak D match, TRBD1 (6 bases). Deletions cut 6 bases from V and 0 bases from J, with 14 bases between. Looked up from germline, CDR1 is MDHEN and CDR2 is SYDVKM. CDR3 length: 15 amino acids. CDR3 loop: CASRRDTPMNTEAFF. The DNA of the CDR3 is TGTGCCAGCAGGAGGGACACTCCGATGAACACTGAAGCTTTCTTT.

V is TRBV4-1 and J is TRBJ1-5, with D possibly being TRBD1 (6 bases). There are 16 residues in the CDR3. V dropped 6 bases and J dropped 1 base, with 16 bases sitting between them. From germline, CDR1 is MGHRA and CDR2 YSYEKL. CDR3 DNA sequence: TGCGCCAGCAGTCCGGGACACCCTTTCAGCAATCAGCCCCAGCATTTT. Its translation is CASSPGHPFSNQPQHF.

This clone was seen a handful of times. The genes are TRBV10-1 and TRBJ2-7; 9 bases fit TRBD1. The CDR3 loop spans 17 amino acids. J was trimmed by 2 bases and V by 4 bases; bases with no gene match: 12. Germline assignment: CDR1 WNHNN and CDR2 SYGVQD (reference sequence). DNA for the CDR3: TGCGCCAGCAGTGCGCCACCTCCGGGACAGGGTACCTACGAGCAGTACTTC. Translated, it gives CASSAPPPGQGTYEQYF.

CDR3 nucleotides: TGTGCCAGCAGCCTATACCGACAGGGCTCCACTGAAGCTTTCTTT. It is translated as CASSLYRQGSTEAFF. V usage is TRBV7-2 and J usage is TRBJ1-1, with TRBD1 matching over 7 bases. Germline V CDR1 and CDR2: SGHTA, FQGNSA. J lost 4 bases, V lost 5 bases, and 10 bases had no gene match. The CDR3 is made up of 15 amino acids.

This clone was observed a single time. The rearrangement joins TRBV6-1 to TRBJ1-1; D is ambiguous. Germline V CDR1 and CDR2: MNHNS, SASEGT. The CDR3 length is 13 residues. Trimming took 1 base from V and 0 from J, leaving 3 bases between them. The CDR3, as DNA: TGTGCCAGCAGTGAAGTTATGAACACTGAAGCTTTCTTT. It encodes CASSEVMNTEAFF.

The chain joins TRBV7-2 to TRBJ2-3; tentative D call: TRBD2 (6 bases). In germline, CDR1 is SGHTA, CDR2 FQGNSA. CDR3 length: 15 amino acids. Trimming took 3 bases from V and 1 from J, leaving 11 bases between them. CDR3 in DNA: TGTGCCAGCAGCTTGGGACCGGGGGGCACAGATACGCAGTATTTT. The encoded protein is CASSLGPGGTDTQYF.

The chain employs TRBV5-6 and TRBJ2-1; D gene unclear. Trimming removed 3 bases at V and 7 bases at J, with 11 bases between. This CDR3 comprises 13 residues. Looked up from germline, CDR1 is SGHDT and CDR2 is YYEEEE. This CDR3 reads CASSSLSPNEQFF. The CDR3 DNA follows: TGTGCCAGCAGCTCTCTGAGCCCAAATGAGCAGTTCTTC.

CDR3 protein: CASSIGSGDGYTF. The CDR3 bases are TGTGCCAGTAGTATAGGGAGCGGGGACGGCTACACCTTC. The chain is built from TRBV19 and TRBJ1-2; D might be TRBD1 (5 bases). Trimming took off 1 base at V and 8 bases at J, with 11 bases between the two ends. The CDR3 totals 13 residues. From germline, CDR1 is LNHDA and CDR2 SQIVND (reference sequence).

This chain joins TRBV7-2 and TRBJ1-1, with D possibly matching TRBD1 (6 bases). Germline CDR1 is SGHTA and CDR2 is FQGNSA. The CDR3 covers 15 residues. Trimming took 1 base from V and 2 from J, leaving 11 bases between them. CDR3 loop: CASSLVGGGNTEAFF. The DNA for the CDR3 is TGTGCCAGCAGCTTAGTAGGTGGGGGCAACACTGAAGCTTTCTTT. The full variable domain, its missing parts supplied by reference TRBV7-2 and TRBJ1-1, is GAGVSQSPSNKVTEKGKDVELRCDPISGHTALYWYRQSLGQGLEFLIYFQGNSAPDKSGLPSDRFSAERTGGSVSTLTIQRTQQEDSAVYLCASSLVGGGNTEAFFGQGTRLTVV.

The V gene is TRBV7-2, the J gene TRBJ1-2; D gene ambiguous. This CDR3 is 13 amino acids long. Germline V gives CDR1 SGHTA, CDR2 FQGNSA. V dropped 5 bases and J dropped 4 bases, with 11 bases sitting between them. The CDR3 here is CASSPYISYGYTF. DNA of the CDR3: TGTGCCAGCAGCCCCTATATTTCCTATGGCTACACCTTC.

In DNA form, the CDR3 reads TGTGCCAGCAGCCTACTAGCGAATGAGCAGTTCTTC. It codes for CASSLLANEQFF. V and J are TRBV6-2 or TRBV6-3 and TRBJ2-1; 7 bases map to TRBD2. J was trimmed by 7 bases and V by 6 bases; bases with no gene match: 3. This CDR3 is built from 12 residues. Germline V gene lookup returns CDR1 MNHEY and CDR2 SVGEGT.

The chain combines TRBV7-3 with TRBJ1-1, with D perhaps matching TRBD1 (6 bases). Germline V lookup: CDR1 SGHTA, CDR2 FQGTGA. Deletions cut 1 base from V and 5 bases from J, with 14 bases between. This CDR3 is built from 15 residues. Here the CDR3 reads CASSLKGAGATEAFF. The CDR3, as DNA: TGTGCCAGCAGCTTAAAGGGAGCGGGGGCTACTGAAGCTTTCTTT.

V usage is TRBV5-1 and J usage is TRBJ2-6; D uncertain. This CDR3 contains 17 residues. The germline V and J ends were trimmed by 0 bases and 0 bases, with 10 bases remaining between them. Germline V gives CDR1 SGHRS, CDR2 YFSETQ. The CDR3 spells CASSLGAVNSGANVLTF. CDR3 DNA sequence: TGCGCCAGCAGCTTGGGCGCGGTGAACTCTGGGGCCAACGTCCTGACTTTC.

The rearrangement links TRBV3-1 (or the pseudogene TRBV3-2) to TRBJ1-3; D perhaps matches TRBD1 (6 bases). The CDR3 contains 14 residues. V lost 6 bases and J lost 1, with 10 bases in between. Germline V lookup: CDR1 LGHDT, CDR2 YNNKEL (reference sequence). The CDR3 nucleotides read TGTGCCAGCAGTTTACAGGGTTCTGGAAACACCATATATTTT. This translates into CASSLQGSGNTIYF.

This clone occurred once. The rearrangement joins TRBV9 to TRBJ1-2; D gene uncertain. V was clipped by 0 bases and J by 0 bases, with 15 bases between them. CDR1 is SGDLS, CDR2 YYNGEE, per germline. CDR3 length: 17 amino acids. Here the CDR3 DNA reads TGTGCCAGCAGCGTAGGAAGAGGATCCAACCCTAACTATGGCTACACCTTC. This codes for CASSVGRGSNPNYGYTF.

This clone was counted between two and nine times. This chain connects TRBV7-9 to TRBJ1-1; unclear D gene. The V end was cut by 1 base, the J end by 0 bases, with 9 bases between. This CDR3 is built from 15 residues. CDR1 SEHNR and CDR2 FQNEAQ come from the germline V gene (reference sequence). CDR3 protein: CASSLGEGLNTEAFF. CDR3 in DNA: TGTGCCAGCAGCTTAGGTGAGGGATTGAACACTGAAGCTTTCTTT. Full variable domain (remainder filled in from reference TRBV7-9 and TRBJ1-1): DTGVSQNPRHKITKRGQNVTFRCDPISEHNRLYWYRQTLGQGPEFLTYFQNEAQLEKSRLLSDRFSAERPKGSFSTLEIQRTEQGDSAMYLCASSLGEGLNTEAFFGQGTRLTVV.